A selection of T cell receptor beta chains follows, all from one sample in a study of shared clonotypes between healthy human individuals. Using immunoSEQ multiplex PCR, the repertoire was profiled, and TCRdb retains in-frame clones only, with some absent. The sample contains over 850,000 clones, 75% to 80% of which appear only once. Source material: memory CD4+ T cells from PBMCs. These receptors were obtained from a man younger than 35 in good health. Some clones in this sample may be carry-over from other donors' samples. Both conserved end residues are part of each CDR3. A D gene is named only where the DNA matches it firmly. Clone size is shown for a subset of rows, as once, few, many or a class of expanded clone.

j_call clone_size d_call v_call cdr3_aa cdr3_nt
TRBJ1-1 many - TRBV5-1 CASSSDRANTEAFF TGCGCCAGCAGCTCTGACAGAGCGAACACTGAAGCTTTCTTT
TRBJ2-1 - - TRBV6-5 CASSYSGTEKYNEQFF TGTGCCAGCAGTTACTCGGGGACCGAAAAATACAATGAGCAGTTCTTC
TRBJ2-7 - - TRBV9 CASSVASGERYEQYF TGTGCCAGCAGCGTAGCTTCCGGAGAACGGTACGAGCAGTACTTC
TRBJ1-1 - - TRBV7-6 CASSLEASGNTEAFF TGTGCCAGCAGCTTAGAAGCCTCGGGGAACACTGAAGCTTTCTTT
TRBJ1-4 once - TRBV28 CASSRLEGTNEKLFF TGTGCCAGCAGCCGCTTGGAGGGAACTAATGAAAAACTGTTTTTT
TRBJ2-2 - - TRBV30 CAWSTGTGELFF TGTGCCTGGAGCACGGGCACCGGGGAGCTGTTTTTT
TRBJ2-7 - - TRBV7-3 CASSFLRYSPYEQYF TGTGCCAGCAGTTTCCTCCGCTACTCACCCTACGAGCAGTACTTC
TRBJ1-2 - TRBD1 TRBV29-1 CSVRPSGQGHGYTF TGCAGCGTTAGACCATCGGGACAGGGTCATGGCTACACCTTC
TRBJ2-1 - - TRBV10-1 CASTDGVVSGASYNEQFF TGCGCCAGCACTGATGGGGTGGTGTCAGGTGCTAGCTACAATGAGCAGTTCTTC
TRBJ2-7 few TRBD2 TRBV2 CASSDGTRSIVEQYF TGTGCCAGCAGTGATGGGACTAGGAGCATCGTCGAGCAGTACTTC
TRBJ2-7 - TRBD2 TRBV9 CASSSSAGGSYEQYF TGTGCCAGCAGCTCTAGCGCGGGGGGCTCCTACGAGCAGTACTTC
TRBJ1-1 few - TRBV7-9 CASIGGNTEAFF TGTGCCAGCATCGGAGGGAACACTGAAGCTTTCTTT
TRBJ2-5 - TRBD1 TRBV12-5 CASGLVSSGQGSPGAQYF TGTGCTAGTGGTTTGGTATCGTCGGGACAGGGCTCCCCAGGGGCCCAGTACTTC